This T cell receptor (beta chain) appears in the sequencing data of a study of regulatory T cells in long-lasting Graves disease. Study findings and constraints: Persistent Graves' patients showed less TCR diversity than newly diagnosed patients showed.

V was trimmed by 5 bases and J by 3 bases, leaving 8 bases between them. The CDR3 spans 12 residues. Germline V gene sequence: CDR1 LGHDT, CDR2 YNNKEL (reference sequence). According to the study, TCR beta libraries were built with iRepertoire HTBI primers and CDR3-region Arm-PCR. MiXCR was run by TCRdb on the multiplex PCR reads, yielding one entry per CDR3 protein. Seen here are about 530,000 distinct CDR3 sequences, 16% observed once, and the top ten hold roughly 25%. This clonotype showed up many times. The antigen is undetermined. Time point described: newly diagnosed GD, antithyroid drugs for less than 3 months. TCR sequences were obtained from RNA taken from PBMCs. Peripheral blood, at 8 to 9 milliliters, went into EDTA tubes. This same sample was also taken into another study, of T cells in Graves' hyperthyroidism and ophthalmopathy. This second study notes: TCR CDR3 regions were first amplified by RT-PCR with HTBI primers. In blood, most of the thyroid clonotypes expanded above 0.001 were also present.

The gene calls are TRBV3-1 and TRBJ2-7; maybe TRBD2 (5 bases). The source was peripheral blood mononuclear cells (PBMCs), collected at new diagnosis, from a patient treated with antithyroid drugs. The receptor's source is a woman aged 40 to 65 with Graves disease. The DNA of the CDR3 is TGTGCCAGCAGCTCCGGGATCTACGAGCAGTACTTC. Its protein product is CASSSGIYEQYF.